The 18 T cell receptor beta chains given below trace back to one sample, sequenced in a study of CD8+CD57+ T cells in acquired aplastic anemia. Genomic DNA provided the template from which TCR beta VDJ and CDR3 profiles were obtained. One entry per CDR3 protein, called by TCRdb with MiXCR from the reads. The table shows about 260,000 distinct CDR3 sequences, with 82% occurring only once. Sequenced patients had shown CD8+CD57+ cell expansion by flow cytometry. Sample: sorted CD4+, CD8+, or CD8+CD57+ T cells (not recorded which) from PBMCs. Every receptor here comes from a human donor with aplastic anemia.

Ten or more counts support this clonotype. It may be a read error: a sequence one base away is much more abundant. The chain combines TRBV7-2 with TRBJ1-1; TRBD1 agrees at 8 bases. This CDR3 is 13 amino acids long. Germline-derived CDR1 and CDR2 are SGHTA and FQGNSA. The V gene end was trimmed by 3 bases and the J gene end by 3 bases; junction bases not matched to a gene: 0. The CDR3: CASSLTGDTEAFF. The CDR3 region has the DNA TGTGCCAGCAGCTTGACAGGGGACACTGAAGCTTTCTTT.

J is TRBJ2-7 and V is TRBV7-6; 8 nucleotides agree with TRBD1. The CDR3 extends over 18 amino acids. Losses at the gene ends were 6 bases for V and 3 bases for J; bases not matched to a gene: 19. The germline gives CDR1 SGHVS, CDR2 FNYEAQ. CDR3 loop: CASSSDRALSPLHYEQYV. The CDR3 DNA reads TGTGCCAGCAGTTCGGACAGGGCACTTTCACCCCTCCACTACGAGCAGTACGTC.

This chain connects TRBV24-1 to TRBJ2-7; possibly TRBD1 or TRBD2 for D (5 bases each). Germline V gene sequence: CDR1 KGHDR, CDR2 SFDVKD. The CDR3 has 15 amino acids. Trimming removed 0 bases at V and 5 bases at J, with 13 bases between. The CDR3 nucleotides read TGTGCCACCAGTGATTTGCACGAGGGGCCGAACGAGCAGTACGTC. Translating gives CATSDLHEGPNEQYV.

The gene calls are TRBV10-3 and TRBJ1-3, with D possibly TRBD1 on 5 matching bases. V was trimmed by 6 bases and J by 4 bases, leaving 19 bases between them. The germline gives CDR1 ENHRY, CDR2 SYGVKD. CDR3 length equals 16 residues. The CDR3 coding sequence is TGTGCCATCAGAGCTCCAGATGGCAGGGTAGGAAACACCATATATTTT. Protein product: CAIRAPDGRVGNTIYF.

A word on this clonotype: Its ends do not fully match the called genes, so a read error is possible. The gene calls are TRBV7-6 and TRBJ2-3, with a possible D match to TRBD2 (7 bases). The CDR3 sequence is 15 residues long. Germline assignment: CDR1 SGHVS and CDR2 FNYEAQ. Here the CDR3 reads CASRGFGGQTDTQYF. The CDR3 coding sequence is TGCGCCAGCCGAGGTTTCGGGGGGCAGACAGATACGCAGTATTTT.

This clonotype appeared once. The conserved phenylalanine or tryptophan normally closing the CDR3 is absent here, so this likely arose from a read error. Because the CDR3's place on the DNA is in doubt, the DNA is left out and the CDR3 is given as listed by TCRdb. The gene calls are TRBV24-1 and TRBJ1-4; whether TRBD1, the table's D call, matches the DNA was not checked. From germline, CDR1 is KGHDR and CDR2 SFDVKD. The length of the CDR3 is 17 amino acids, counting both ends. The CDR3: CATSDSQTAQFYENPFC.

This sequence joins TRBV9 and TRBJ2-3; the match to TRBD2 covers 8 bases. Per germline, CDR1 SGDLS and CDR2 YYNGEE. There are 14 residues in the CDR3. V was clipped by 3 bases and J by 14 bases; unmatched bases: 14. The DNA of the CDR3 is TGTGCCAGCAGCGGGGCGGGAGGTCCCGGTTCGACGTATTTT. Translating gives CASSGAGGPGSTYF.

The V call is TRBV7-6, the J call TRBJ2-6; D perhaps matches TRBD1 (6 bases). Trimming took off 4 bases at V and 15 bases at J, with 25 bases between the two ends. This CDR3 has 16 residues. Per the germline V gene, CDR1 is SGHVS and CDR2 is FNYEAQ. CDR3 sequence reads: CASSSDRLLSPHHLTF. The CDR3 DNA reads TGTGCCAGCAGCTCGGACAGATTACTTTCACCCCACCACCTGACTTTC.

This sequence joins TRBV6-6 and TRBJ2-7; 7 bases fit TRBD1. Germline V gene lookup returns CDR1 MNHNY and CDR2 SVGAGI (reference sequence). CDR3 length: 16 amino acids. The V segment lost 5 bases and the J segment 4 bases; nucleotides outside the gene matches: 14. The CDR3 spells CASSEAVTGLQYEQYF. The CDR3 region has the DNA TGTGCCAGCAGTGAAGCGGTGACAGGGCTCCAATACGAGCAGTACTTC.

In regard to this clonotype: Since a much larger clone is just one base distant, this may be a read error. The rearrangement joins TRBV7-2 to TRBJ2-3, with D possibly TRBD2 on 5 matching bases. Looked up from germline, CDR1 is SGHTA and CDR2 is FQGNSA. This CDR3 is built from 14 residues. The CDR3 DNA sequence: TGTGCCAGCAGCTTAGGTGCGGGCGTCACAGCTACGCAGTTT. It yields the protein CASSLGAGVTATQF.

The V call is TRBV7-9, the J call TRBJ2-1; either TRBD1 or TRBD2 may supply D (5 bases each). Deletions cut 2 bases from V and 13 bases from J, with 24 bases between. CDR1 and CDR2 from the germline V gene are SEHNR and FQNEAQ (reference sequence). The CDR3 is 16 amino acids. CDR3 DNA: TGTGCCAGCAGCTTACCGGGAAGCGACGGGGCCAACGACCAGTTCTTC. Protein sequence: CASSLPGSDGANDQFF. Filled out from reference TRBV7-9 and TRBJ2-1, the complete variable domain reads DTGVSQNPRHKITKRGQNVTFRCDPISEHNRLYWYRQTLGQGPEFLTYFQNEAQLEKSRLLSDRFSAERPKGSFSTLEIQRTEQGDSAMYLCASSLPGSDGANDQFFGPGTRLTVL.

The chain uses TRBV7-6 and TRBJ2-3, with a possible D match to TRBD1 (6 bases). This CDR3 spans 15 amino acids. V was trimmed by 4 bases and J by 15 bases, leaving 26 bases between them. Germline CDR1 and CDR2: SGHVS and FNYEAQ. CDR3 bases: TGTGCCAGCAGCTCCACTACAGGGAGTGAAGCTTTCTTTTATTTT. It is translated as CASSSTTGSEAFFYF.

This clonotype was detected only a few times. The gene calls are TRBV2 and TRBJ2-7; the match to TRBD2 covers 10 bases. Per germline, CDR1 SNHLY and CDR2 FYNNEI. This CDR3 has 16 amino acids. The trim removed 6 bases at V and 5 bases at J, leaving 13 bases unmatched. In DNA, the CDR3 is TGTGCCAGCAGCGAATCTAGCGGGGGCCTGCCCCACGAGCAGTACTTC. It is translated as CASSESSGGLPHEQYF.

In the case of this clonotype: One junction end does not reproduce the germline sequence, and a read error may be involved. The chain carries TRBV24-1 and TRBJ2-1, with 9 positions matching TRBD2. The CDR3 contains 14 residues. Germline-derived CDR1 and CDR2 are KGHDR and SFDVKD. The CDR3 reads CTSETSGGRDEQSF. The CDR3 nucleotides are TGTACCTCTGAGACAAGCGGGGGGAGGGATGAGCAGTCCTTC.

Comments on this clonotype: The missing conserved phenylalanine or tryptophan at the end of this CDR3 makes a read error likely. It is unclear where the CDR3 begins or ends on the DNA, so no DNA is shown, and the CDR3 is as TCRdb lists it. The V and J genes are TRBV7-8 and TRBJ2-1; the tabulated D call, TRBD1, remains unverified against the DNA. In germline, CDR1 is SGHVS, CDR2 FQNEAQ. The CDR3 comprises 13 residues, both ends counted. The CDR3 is CASSDGGIHEQHY.

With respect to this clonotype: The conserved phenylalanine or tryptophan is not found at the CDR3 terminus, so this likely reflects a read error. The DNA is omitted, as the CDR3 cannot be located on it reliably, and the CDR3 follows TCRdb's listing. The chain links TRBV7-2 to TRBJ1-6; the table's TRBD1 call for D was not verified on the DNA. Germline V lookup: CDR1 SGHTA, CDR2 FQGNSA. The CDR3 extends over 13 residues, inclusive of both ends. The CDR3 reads CASSRGQGPNHRY.

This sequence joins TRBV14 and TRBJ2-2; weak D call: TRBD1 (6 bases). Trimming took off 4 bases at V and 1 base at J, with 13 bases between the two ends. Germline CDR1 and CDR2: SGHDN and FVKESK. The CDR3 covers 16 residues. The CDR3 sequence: CASSPAQGRNTGELFF. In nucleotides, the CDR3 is TGTGCCAGCAGCCCCGCGCAGGGGCGGAACACCGGGGAGCTGTTTTTT.

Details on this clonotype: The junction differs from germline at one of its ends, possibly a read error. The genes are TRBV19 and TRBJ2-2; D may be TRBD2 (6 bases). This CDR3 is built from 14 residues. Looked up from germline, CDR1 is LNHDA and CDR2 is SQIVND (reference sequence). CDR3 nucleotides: TGTGCCAGTAGTATAGCGGGGGAATCCTACAATGAGCTGTTT. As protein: CASSIAGESYNELF.